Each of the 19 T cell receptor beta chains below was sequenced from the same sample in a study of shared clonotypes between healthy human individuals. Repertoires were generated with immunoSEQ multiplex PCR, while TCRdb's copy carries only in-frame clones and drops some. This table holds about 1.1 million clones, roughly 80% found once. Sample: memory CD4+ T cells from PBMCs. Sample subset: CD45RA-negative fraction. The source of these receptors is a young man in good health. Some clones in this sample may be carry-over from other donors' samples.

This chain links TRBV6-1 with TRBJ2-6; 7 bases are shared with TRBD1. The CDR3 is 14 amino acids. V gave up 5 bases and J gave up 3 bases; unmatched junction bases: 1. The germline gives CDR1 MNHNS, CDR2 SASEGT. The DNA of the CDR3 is TGTGCCAGCAGTAACAGGGGTGGGGCCAACGTCCTGACTTTC. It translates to CASSNRGGANVLTF.

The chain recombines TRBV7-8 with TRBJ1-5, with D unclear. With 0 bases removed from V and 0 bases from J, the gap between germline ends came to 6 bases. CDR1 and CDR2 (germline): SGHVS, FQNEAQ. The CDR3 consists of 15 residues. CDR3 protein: CASSLAVSSNQPQHF. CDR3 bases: TGTGCCAGCAGCTTAGCGGTCAGTAGCAATCAGCCCCAGCATTTT.

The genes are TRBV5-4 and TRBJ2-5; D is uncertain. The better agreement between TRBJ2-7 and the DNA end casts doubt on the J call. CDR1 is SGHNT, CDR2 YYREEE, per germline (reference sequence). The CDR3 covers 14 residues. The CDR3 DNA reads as TGTGCCAGCACCCACGGACCGGTCTCCTACGAGCAGTACTTC. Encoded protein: CASTHGPVSYEQYF.

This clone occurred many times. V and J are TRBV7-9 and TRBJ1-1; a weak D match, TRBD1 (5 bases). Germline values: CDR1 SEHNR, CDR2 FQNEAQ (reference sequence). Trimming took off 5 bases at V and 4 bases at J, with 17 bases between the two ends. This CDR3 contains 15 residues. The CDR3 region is CASSRVSGGGTEAFF. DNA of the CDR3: TGTGCCAGCAGCCGCGTTTCGGGGGGGGGCACTGAAGCTTTCTTT. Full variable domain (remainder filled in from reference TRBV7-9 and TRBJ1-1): DTGVSQNPRHKITKRGQNVTFRCDPISEHNRLYWYRQTLGQGPEFLTYFQNEAQLEKSRLLSDRFSAERPKGSFSTLEIQRTEQGDSAMYLCASSRVSGGGTEAFFGQGTRLTVV.

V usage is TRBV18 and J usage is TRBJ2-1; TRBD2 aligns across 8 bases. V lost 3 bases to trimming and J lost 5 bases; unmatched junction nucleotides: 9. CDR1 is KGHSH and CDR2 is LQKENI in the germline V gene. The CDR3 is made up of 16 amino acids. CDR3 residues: CASSPGTRVFHNEQFF. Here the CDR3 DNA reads TGTGCCAGCTCACCGGGGACTAGAGTCTTTCACAATGAGCAGTTCTTC.

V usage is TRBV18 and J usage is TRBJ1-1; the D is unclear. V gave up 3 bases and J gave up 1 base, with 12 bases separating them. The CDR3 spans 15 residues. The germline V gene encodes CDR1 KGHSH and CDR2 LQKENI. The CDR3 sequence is CASSPMGTGNTEAFF. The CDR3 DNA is TGTGCCAGCTCACCCATGGGTACTGGGAACACTGAAGCTTTCTTT. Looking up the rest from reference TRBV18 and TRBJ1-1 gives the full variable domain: NAGVMQNPRHLVRRRGQEARLRCSPMKGHSHVYWYRQLPEEGLKFMVYLQKENIIDESGMPKERFSAEFPKEGPSILRIQQVVRGDSAAYFCASSPMGTGNTEAFFGQGTRLTVV.

The CDR3 nucleotides are TGCAGCGTTGGAGTTTTAGGGCAGAGCTCCTACAATGAGCAGTTCTTC. This gives the protein CSVGVLGQSSYNEQFF. The rearrangement uses TRBV29-1 and TRBJ2-1; D gene unclear. Trimming shortened V by 4 bases and J by 0 bases, and 16 bases separated the two germline ends. This CDR3 contains 16 residues. Germline CDR1 is SQVTM and CDR2 is ANQGSEA.

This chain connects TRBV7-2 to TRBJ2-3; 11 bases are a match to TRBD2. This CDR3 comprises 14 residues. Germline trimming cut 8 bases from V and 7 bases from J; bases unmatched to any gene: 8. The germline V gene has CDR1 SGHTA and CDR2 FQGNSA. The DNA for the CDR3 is TGTGCCAGCGTAATAGCGGGAGGGGTCAATACGCAGTATTTT. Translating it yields CASVIAGGVNTQYF.

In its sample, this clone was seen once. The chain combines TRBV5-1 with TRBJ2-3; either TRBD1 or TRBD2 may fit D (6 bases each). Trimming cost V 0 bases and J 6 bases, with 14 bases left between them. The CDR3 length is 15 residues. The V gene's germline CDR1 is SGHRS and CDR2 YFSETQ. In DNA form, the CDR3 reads TGCGCCAGCAGCTTGGTTTCGTTAGGGGGGGATACGCAGTATTTT. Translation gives CASSLVSLGGDTQYF.

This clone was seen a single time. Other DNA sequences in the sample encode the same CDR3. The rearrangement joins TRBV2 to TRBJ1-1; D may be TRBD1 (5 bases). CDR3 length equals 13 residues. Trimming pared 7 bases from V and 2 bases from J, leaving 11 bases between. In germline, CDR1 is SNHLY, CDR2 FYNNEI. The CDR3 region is CASTRGANTEAFF. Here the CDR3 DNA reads TGTGCCAGCACTCGCGGGGCCAACACTGAAGCTTTCTTT. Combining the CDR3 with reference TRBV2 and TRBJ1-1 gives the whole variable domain EPEVTQTPSHQVTQMGQEVILRCVPISNHLYFYWYRQILGQKVEFLVSFYNNEISEKSEIFDDQFSVERPDGSNFTLKIRSTKLEDSAMYFCASTRGANTEAFFGQGTRLTVV.

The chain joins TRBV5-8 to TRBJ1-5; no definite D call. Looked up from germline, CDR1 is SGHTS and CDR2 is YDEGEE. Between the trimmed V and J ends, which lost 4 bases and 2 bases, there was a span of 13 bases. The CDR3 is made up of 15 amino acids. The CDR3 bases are TGTGCCAGCAGCCCCCGCGCCTGGCGCAATCAGCCCCAGCATTTT. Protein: CASSPRAWRNQPQHF. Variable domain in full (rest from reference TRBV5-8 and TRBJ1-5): EAGVTQSPTHLIKTRGQQATLRCSPISGHTSVYWYQQALGLGLQFLLWYDEGEERNRGNFPPRFSGRQFPNYSSELNVNALELEDSALYLCASSPRAWRNQPQHFGDGTRLSIL.

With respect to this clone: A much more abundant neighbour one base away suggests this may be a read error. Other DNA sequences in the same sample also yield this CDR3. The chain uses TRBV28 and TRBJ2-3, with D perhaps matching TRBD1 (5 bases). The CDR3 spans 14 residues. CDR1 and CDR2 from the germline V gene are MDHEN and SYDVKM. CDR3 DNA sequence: TGCGCCAGCACCTGGGGCGGAGCCACAGATACGCAGTATTTT. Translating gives CASTWGGATDTQYF. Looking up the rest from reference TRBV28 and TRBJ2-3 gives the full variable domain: DVKVTQSSRYLVKRTGEKVFLECVQDMDHENMFWYRQDPGLGLRLIYFSYDVKMKEKGDIPEGYSVSREKKERFSLILESASTNQTSMYLCASTWGGATDTQYFGPGTRLTVL.

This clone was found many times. The CDR3 loop is CASSLSGRAEGPNYGYTF. In nucleotides, the CDR3 is TGTGCCAGCAGTTTAAGCGGCAGGGCAGAAGGACCCAACTATGGCTACACCTTC. V is TRBV27 and J is TRBJ1-2, with a weak D call TRBD1 (5 bases). V was clipped by 2 bases and J by 2 bases, with 21 bases between them. The CDR3 contains 18 residues. CDR1 is MNHEY and CDR2 is SMNVEV in the germline V gene (reference sequence).

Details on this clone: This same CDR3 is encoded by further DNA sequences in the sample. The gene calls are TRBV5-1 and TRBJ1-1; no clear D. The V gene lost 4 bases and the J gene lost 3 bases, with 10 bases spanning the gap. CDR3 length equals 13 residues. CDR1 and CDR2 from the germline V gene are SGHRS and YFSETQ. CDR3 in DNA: TGCGCCAGCAGCCTCACATCGGACACTGAAGCTTTCTTT. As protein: CASSLTSDTEAFF.

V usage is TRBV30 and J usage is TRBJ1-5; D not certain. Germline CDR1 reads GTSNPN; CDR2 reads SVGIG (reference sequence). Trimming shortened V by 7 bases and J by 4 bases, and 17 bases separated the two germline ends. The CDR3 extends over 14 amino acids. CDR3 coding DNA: TGTGCCTTTCGGGGTGGGATGTTGAATCAGCCCCAGCATTTT. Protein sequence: CAFRGGMLNQPQHF.

In DNA, the CDR3 is TGTGCCAGCAGTTTCAGACTAGCGGGAGGCACTATTTACTACGAGCAGTACTTC. Protein product: CASSFRLAGGTIYYEQYF. The chain combines TRBV27 with TRBJ2-7; 13 nucleotides line up with TRBD2. Trimming took 3 bases from V and 3 from J; bases not matched to a gene: 11. From germline, CDR1 is MNHEY and CDR2 SMNVEV (reference sequence). This CDR3 spans 18 amino acids.

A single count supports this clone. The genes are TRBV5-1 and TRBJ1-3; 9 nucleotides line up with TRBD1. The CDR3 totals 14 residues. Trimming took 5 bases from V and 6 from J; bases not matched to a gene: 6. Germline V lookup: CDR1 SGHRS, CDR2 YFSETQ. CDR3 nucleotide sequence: TGCGCCAGCAGAAAGGACAGGGGTGAAAACACCATATATTTT. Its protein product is CASRKDRGENTIYF.

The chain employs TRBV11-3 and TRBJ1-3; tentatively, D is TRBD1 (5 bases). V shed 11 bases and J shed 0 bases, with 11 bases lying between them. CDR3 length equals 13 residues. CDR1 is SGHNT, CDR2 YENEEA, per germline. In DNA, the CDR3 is TGTGCCGGGGGGAGGGCCTCTGGAAACACCATATATTTT. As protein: CAGGRASGNTIYF.

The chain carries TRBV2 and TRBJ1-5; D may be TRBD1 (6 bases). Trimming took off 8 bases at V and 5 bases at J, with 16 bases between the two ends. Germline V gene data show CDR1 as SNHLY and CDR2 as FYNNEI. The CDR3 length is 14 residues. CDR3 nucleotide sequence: TGTGCCAGCGGCGAGCACAGGGTTGATCAGCCCCAGCATTTT. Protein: CASGEHRVDQPQHF.